This entry lists 10 T cell receptor beta chains sequenced from one sample in a study of cytotoxic CD8 clonotypes in ibrutinib-treated CLL. This table comes from immunoSEQ multiplex PCR, and its TCRdb copy is limited to in-frame clones, with some not included. The sample consists of some 200,000 clones, 79% of them appearing once. The source material was PBMCs, sampled after 12 months of ibrutinib treatment. Source of these receptors: a human donor with chronic lymphocytic leukemia.

The rearrangement links TRBV10-2 to TRBJ2-7; TRBD2 matches 11 bases. CDR1 and CDR2 from the germline V gene are WSHSY and SAAADI. After removal of 7 bases from V and 4 bases from J, the junction contained 3 bases not matched to a gene. This CDR3 is built from 13 residues. The CDR3 is CASTPSGRYEQYF. Here the CDR3 DNA reads TGCGCCAGCACGCCTAGCGGGAGGTACGAGCAGTACTTC.

DNA for the CDR3: TGTGCCAGCAGCTTAGGGGGGCCGAGGAAGACCCAGTACTTC. Translating it yields CASSLGGPRKTQYF. The V gene is TRBV11-2, the J gene TRBJ2-5; D is perhaps TRBD1 (6 bases). CDR1 is SGHAT and CDR2 is FQNNGV in the germline V gene. Trimming left V 1 base short and J 6 bases short, with 12 bases between. This CDR3 region has 14 residues.

Here the CDR3 reads CASSSQGAENTGELFF. The CDR3 bases are TGTGCCAGCTCTTCCCAGGGGGCGGAGAACACCGGGGAGCTGTTTTTT. This chain joins TRBV27 and TRBJ2-2, with 8 bases fitting TRBD1. This CDR3 comprises 16 residues. Trimming cost V 8 bases and J 1 base; bases outside gene matches: 9. The germline V gene has CDR1 MNHEY and CDR2 SMNVEV (reference sequence).

The chain joins TRBV5-1 to TRBJ1-2; 8 nucleotides line up with TRBD1. Losses at the gene ends were 3 bases for V and 7 bases for J; bases not matched to a gene: 8. This CDR3 contains 14 residues. Germline-derived CDR1 and CDR2 are SGHRS and YFSETQ. CDR3 protein: CASSYPGGEGGYTF. The CDR3 DNA is TGCGCCAGCAGCTACCCAGGGGGCGAAGGTGGCTACACCTTC. Full variable domain (remainder filled in from reference TRBV5-1 and TRBJ1-2): KAGVTQTPRYLIKTRGQQVTLSCSPISGHRSVSWYQQTPGQGLQFLFEYFSETQRNKGNFPGRFSGRQFSNSRSEMNVSTLELGDSALYLCASSYPGGEGGYTFGSGTRLTVV.

The genes are TRBV27 and TRBJ1-1; 12 nucleotides agree with TRBD1. CDR3 size: 17 residues. The V segment lost 2 bases and the J segment 4 bases; nucleotides outside the gene matches: 8. Germline loops: CDR1 MNHEY, CDR2 SMNVEV (reference sequence). In DNA form, the CDR3 reads TGTGCCAGCAGTTTAGACGGGACAGGGGGCTGGGGCACTGAAGCTTTCTTT. It encodes CASSLDGTGGWGTEAFF.

This clone was detected only once. This rearrangement joins TRBV19 to TRBJ2-2; 9 bases align to TRBD1. The CDR3 length is 15 residues. Per germline, CDR1 LNHDA and CDR2 SQIVND (reference sequence). With 5 bases clipped from V and 4 bases from J, the junction kept 5 bases outside the gene matches. The DNA of the CDR3 is TGTGCCAGTAGTCCCGGGACAGGGCGCACCGGGGAGCTGTTTTTT. Residues: CASSPGTGRTGELFF.

The chain combines TRBV18 with TRBJ2-1, with D hard to call. V shed 2 bases and J shed 10 bases, with 9 bases lying between them. The germline V gene has CDR1 KGHSH and CDR2 LQKENI. CDR3 size: 12 residues. The CDR3 sequence: CASSPAGSEQFF. CDR3 sequence (DNA): TGTGCCAGCTCACCAGCAGGAAGCGAGCAGTTCTTC.

The chain has TRBV6-5 and TRBJ1-2, with D perhaps TRBD1 (5 bases). The germline V gene encodes CDR1 MNHEY and CDR2 SVGAGI. Trimming removed 5 bases at V and 2 bases at J, with 6 bases between. CDR3 size: 12 residues. CDR3 in DNA: TGTGCCAGCAGTCGACAGAACTATGGCTACACCTTC. Its translation is CASSRQNYGYTF.

The chain carries TRBV11-1 and TRBJ1-4; no definite D call. This CDR3 has 16 residues. CDR1 is SGHAT, CDR2 FQDESV, per germline (reference sequence). Trimming stripped 4 bases from V and 0 bases from J, with 12 bases between. CDR3 sequence (DNA): TGTGCCAGCAGCTCAGGCGTAAGCGCAACTAATGAAAAACTGTTTTTT. Translated, it gives CASSSGVSATNEKLFF. Combining the CDR3 with reference TRBV11-1 and TRBJ1-4 gives the whole variable domain EAEVAQSPRYKITEKSQAVAFWCDPISGHATLYWYRQILGQGPELLVQFQDESVVDDSQLPKDRFSAERLKGVDSTLKIQPAELGDSAMYLCASSSGVSATNEKLFFGSGTQLSVL.

The gene calls are TRBV7-9 and TRBJ1-1; D gene unclear. Germline values: CDR1 SEHNR, CDR2 FQNEAQ (reference sequence). The CDR3 runs 13 residues. The V end lost 3 bases, the J end lost 0 bases, and 5 bases lay between the germline ends. The CDR3 spells CASSFGMNTEAFF. The CDR3 nucleotides are TGTGCCAGCAGCTTCGGGATGAACACTGAAGCTTTCTTT.